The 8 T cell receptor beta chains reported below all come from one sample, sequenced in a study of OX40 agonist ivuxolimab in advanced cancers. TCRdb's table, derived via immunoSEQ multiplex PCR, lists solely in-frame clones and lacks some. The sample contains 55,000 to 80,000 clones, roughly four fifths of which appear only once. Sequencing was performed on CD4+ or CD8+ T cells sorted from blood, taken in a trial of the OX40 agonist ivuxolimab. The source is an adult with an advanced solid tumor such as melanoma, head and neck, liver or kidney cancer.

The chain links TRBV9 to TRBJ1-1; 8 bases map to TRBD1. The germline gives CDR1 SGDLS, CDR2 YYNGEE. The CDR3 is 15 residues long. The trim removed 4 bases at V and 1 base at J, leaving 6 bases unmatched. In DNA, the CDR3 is TGTGCCAGCAGCCCCCGACAGGGGACGAACACTGAAGCTTTCTTT. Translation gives CASSPRQGTNTEAFF.

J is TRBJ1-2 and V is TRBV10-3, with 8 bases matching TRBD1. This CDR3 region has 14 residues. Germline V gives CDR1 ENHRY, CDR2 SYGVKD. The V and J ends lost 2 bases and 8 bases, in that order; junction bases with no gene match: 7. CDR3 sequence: CAISEKEGTGGYTF. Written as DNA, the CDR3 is TGTGCCATCAGTGAGAAAGAAGGGACAGGAGGCTACACCTTC.

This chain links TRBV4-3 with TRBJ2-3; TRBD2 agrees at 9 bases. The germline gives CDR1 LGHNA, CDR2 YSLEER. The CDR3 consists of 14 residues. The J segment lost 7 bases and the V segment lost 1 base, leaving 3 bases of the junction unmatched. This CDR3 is CASSQVAGAHTQYF. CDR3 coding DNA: TGCGCCAGCAGCCAAGTAGCGGGGGCCCATACGCAGTATTTT.

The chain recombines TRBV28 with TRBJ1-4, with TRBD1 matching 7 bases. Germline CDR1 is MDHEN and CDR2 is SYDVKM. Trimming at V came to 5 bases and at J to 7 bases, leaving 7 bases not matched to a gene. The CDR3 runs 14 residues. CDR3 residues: CASSATGLGEKLFF. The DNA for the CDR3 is TGTGCCAGCAGTGCGACAGGGTTGGGTGAAAAACTGTTTTTT.

Here the CDR3 DNA reads TGTGCCTGGAGTGTCCAGAATTCACCCCTCCACTTT. It is translated as CAWSVQNSPLHF. The chain employs TRBV30 and TRBJ1-6, with no clear D. The CDR3 runs to 12 residues. Trimming shortened V by 0 bases and J by 7 bases, and 4 bases separated the two germline ends. CDR1 GTSNPN and CDR2 SVGIG come from the germline V gene (reference sequence).

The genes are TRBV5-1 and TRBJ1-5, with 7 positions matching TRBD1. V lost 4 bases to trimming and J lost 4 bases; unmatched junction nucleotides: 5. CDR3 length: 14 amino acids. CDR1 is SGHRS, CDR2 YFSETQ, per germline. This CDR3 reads CASSRDSTNQPQHF. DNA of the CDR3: TGCGCCAGCAGCCGGGACAGTACGAATCAGCCCCAGCATTTT. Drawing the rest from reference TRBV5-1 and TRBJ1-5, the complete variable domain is KAGVTQTPRYLIKTRGQQVTLSCSPISGHRSVSWYQQTPGQGLQFLFEYFSETQRNKGNFPGRFSGRQFSNSRSEMNVSTLELGDSALYLCASSRDSTNQPQHFGDGTRLSIL.

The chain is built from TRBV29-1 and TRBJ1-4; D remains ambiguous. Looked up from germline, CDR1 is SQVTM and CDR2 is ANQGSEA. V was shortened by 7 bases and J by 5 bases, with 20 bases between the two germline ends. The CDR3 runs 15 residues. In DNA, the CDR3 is TGCAGCGCAAGAACAACAGCGAGTAGAAATGAAAAACTGTTTTTT. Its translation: CSARTTASRNEKLFF.

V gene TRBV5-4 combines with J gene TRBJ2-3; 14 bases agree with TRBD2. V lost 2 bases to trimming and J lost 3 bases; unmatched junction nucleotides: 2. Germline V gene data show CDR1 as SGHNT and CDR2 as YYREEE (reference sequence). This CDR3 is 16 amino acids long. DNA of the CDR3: TGTGCCAGCAGCTTTGGGACTAGCGGGGGAACAGATACGCAGTATTTT. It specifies CASSFGTSGGTDTQYF.